Shown below are 20 T cell receptor beta chains from a single sample sequenced in a study of blood T cells in healthy people across ages. PCR was performed a second time for about 6 to 11 cycles using a sample-barcoded 5' primer and a J-beta primer mix. TCRdb reprocessed the 5' RACE reads via MiXCR and lists one record per CDR3 protein. This table has 850,000 or so distinct CDR3 sequences, more than 25% appearing once. Sample: blood. Source of these receptors: a woman older than 75 in good health.

The CDR3 loop is CASSEVRGLGETQYF. For the CDR3, the DNA is TGTGCCAGCAGTGAAGTCAGGGGGCTTGGGGAGACCCAGTACTTC. The V call is TRBV2, the J call TRBJ2-5; 8 bases agree with TRBD1. CDR1 and CDR2 (germline): SNHLY, FYNNEI. Trimming cost V 1 base and J 5 bases; bases outside gene matches: 6. The CDR3 covers 15 residues.

Ten or more counts support this clonotype. This sequence joins TRBV2 and TRBJ1-5; 7 positions match TRBD1. Germline CDR1 reads SNHLY; CDR2 reads FYNNEI. V lost 8 bases to trimming and J lost 1 base; unmatched junction nucleotides: 8. CDR3 length: 15 amino acids. The CDR3 bases are TGTGCCAGCCAGGCTCAGGGGGTAAGCAATCAGCCCCAGCATTTT. Its translation is CASQAQGVSNQPQHF.

Note on this clonotype: Just one base apart from a much larger clone, this may be a read error. The chain combines TRBV24-1 with TRBJ2-5; TRBD1 or TRBD2 may be the D gene (6 bases each). V was clipped by 9 bases and J by 11 bases, with 27 bases between them. CDR3 length equals 15 residues. The germline gives CDR1 KGHDR, CDR2 SFDVKD. CDR3 DNA sequence: TGTGCCACCGGGGCGAGACAGGCGGGATACAATGAGCAGTACTTC. Translated: CATGARQAGYNEQYF.

This clonotype was detected many times. The V and J genes are TRBV20-1 and TRBJ1-4; D is unresolved. With 1 base removed from V and 0 bases from J, the gap between germline ends came to 3 bases. Germline assignment: CDR1 DFQATT and CDR2 SNEGSKA (reference sequence). This CDR3 has 13 amino acids. This CDR3 is CSARAATNEKLFF. The CDR3 nucleotides read TGCAGTGCTAGAGCCGCAACTAATGAAAAACTGTTTTTT.

This clonotype appeared once. A much larger clone differs from this one at a single base, so this may be a read error. The CDR3 end shows no conserved phenylalanine or tryptophan, and so a read error is likely. This chain uses TRBV7-9 with TRBJ1-2; no firm D call. This CDR3 is built from 13 residues. Trimming cost V 1 base and J 8 bases, with 11 bases left between them. The germline gives CDR1 SEHNR, CDR2 FQNEAQ (reference sequence). CDR3 protein: CASSLEFGGGYTS. The CDR3 region has the DNA TGTGCCAGCAGCTTAGAGTTTGGTGGGGGCTACACCTCC.

This clonotype was observed at least ten times. The rearrangement joins TRBV7-2 to TRBJ1-5; possible D gene TRBD1, 5 bases. The CDR3 spans 14 residues. CDR1 SGHTA and CDR2 FQGNSA come from the germline V gene. Trimming took off 1 base at V and 3 bases at J, with 7 bases between the two ends. The CDR3 DNA reads as TGTGCCAGCAGCTTAGAACAGGACAATCAGCCCCAGCATTTT. It is translated as CASSLEQDNQPQHF.

The count of this clonotype is one. A read error is possible here, since a much larger clone lies one base away. The genes are TRBV18 and TRBJ2-7; tentative D call: TRBD1 (6 bases). Between the trimmed V and J ends, which lost 4 bases and 0 bases, there was a span of 13 bases. Germline V gives CDR1 KGHSH, CDR2 LQKENI. The CDR3 runs 15 residues. This CDR3 is CASSLDRRPSYEQYF. DNA of the CDR3: TGTGCCAGCTCACTAGACAGGAGGCCCTCCTACGAGCAGTACTTC. Using reference TRBV18 and TRBJ2-7 for the parts outside the CDR3, the full variable domain is NAGVMQNPRHLVRRRGQEARLRCSPMKGHSHVYWYRQLPEEGLKFMVYLQKENIIDESGMPKERFSAEFPKEGPSILRIQQVVRGDSAAYFCASSLDRRPSYEQYFGPGTRLTVT.

This clonotype was seen only a few times. This rearrangement joins TRBV11-3 to TRBJ2-6; 10 bases align to TRBD1. Germline CDR1 SGHNT, CDR2 YENEEA. Losses at the gene ends were 5 bases for V and 1 base for J; bases not matched to a gene: 5. The CDR3 is 17 amino acids. Here the CDR3 DNA reads TGTGCCAGCAGCCCCGGGACAGGGGCGTCTGGGGCCAACGTCCTGACTTTC. As protein: CASSPGTGASGANVLTF.

This clonotype was detected only a few times. The chain's CDR3 is CSARGLQGASPQHF. In DNA form, the CDR3 reads TGCAGTGCTAGGGGGCTACAGGGGGCCTCTCCCCAGCATTTT. The gene calls are TRBV20-1 and TRBJ1-5; TRBD1 matches at 9 bases. Germline V CDR1 and CDR2: DFQATT, SNEGSKA (reference sequence). V lost 3 bases, J lost 10 bases, and 10 bases stayed unmatched. The CDR3 length is 14 residues.

This clonotype was seen repeatedly, ten times or more. The chain is built from TRBV7-6 and TRBJ2-5, with 10 bases fitting TRBD2. The junction had 9 bases not matched to a gene; V was cut back by 0 bases and J by 2 bases. Germline loops: CDR1 SGHVS, CDR2 FNYEAQ. The CDR3 has 18 residues. CDR3 in amino acids: CASSLARGSGGTQETQYF. DNA of the CDR3: TGTGCCAGCAGCTTAGCTCGGGGTAGCGGGGGGACGCAAGAGACCCAGTACTTC.

This clonotype was observed a handful of times. The chain has TRBV24-1 and TRBJ2-3; D may be TRBD1 (7 bases). Between the trimmed V and J ends, which lost 6 bases and 3 bases, there was a span of 15 bases. The CDR3 totals 15 residues. Germline V lookup: CDR1 KGHDR, CDR2 SFDVKD. CDR3: CATSLGGGQTDTQYF. CDR3 sequence (DNA): TGTGCCACCAGTCTAGGAGGGGGCCAGACAGATACGCAGTATTTT.

Of note for this clonotype: The junction departs from the called germline gene at one end, perhaps through a read error. The V call is TRBV14, the J call TRBJ2-1; 7 bases map to TRBD1. CDR3 length equals 15 residues. Germline V CDR1 and CDR2: SGHDN, FVKESK. For the CDR3, the DNA is TGTGCCGGCAGCCGCAGGGGGAGTTCCTACAATGAGCAGTTCTTC. Translated: CAGSRRGSSYNEQFF.

In this sample, this clonotype turned up a few times. J is TRBJ1-2 and V is TRBV12-3 or TRBV12-4; 9 bases map to TRBD1. This CDR3 is 14 amino acids long. Trimming took 5 bases from V and 6 from J; bases not matched to a gene: 7. The CDR3 DNA is TGTGCCAGCAGTCGGACAGGGGTTTATCATGGCTACACCTTC. Its translation is CASSRTGVYHGYTF.

The chain is built from TRBV7-8 and TRBJ2-7; 9 bases align to TRBD1. Germline-derived CDR1 and CDR2 are SGHVS and FQNEAQ. V was clipped by 4 bases and J by 4 bases; unmatched bases: 14. CDR3 length: 17 amino acids. DNA for the CDR3: TGTGCCAGCAGCTCTGCTACCCCGGGACAGGGTGTTTACGAGCAGTACTTC. It yields the protein CASSSATPGQGVYEQYF.

This clonotype was counted many times. This chain uses TRBV30 with TRBJ1-4; D is unresolved. V lost 6 bases and J 11 bases, leaving 13 bases between the germline ends. Germline loops: CDR1 GTSNPN, CDR2 SVGIG (reference sequence). There are 11 residues in the CDR3. CDR3 region: CACLHLQKLFF. Written as DNA, the CDR3 is TGTGCCTGCCTCCACCTGCAGAAACTGTTTTTT.

This clonotype came up many times. The chain uses TRBV10-3 and TRBJ1-6, with 8 positions matching TRBD1. Germline values: CDR1 ENHRY, CDR2 SYGVKD. V shed 10 bases and J 0 bases; nucleotides not matched to a gene: 8. The CDR3 runs to 16 residues. CDR3 DNA: TGTGCCACGATGGACAGGGCAAGCTCCTATAATTCACCCCTCCACTTT. It encodes CATMDRASSYNSPLHF.

The chain uses TRBV14 and TRBJ1-4; 7 bases are shared with TRBD1. CDR3 size: 16 residues. Germline V CDR1 and CDR2: SGHDN, FVKESK. The V and J ends lost 0 bases and 3 bases, in that order; junction bases with no gene match: 4. CDR3 nucleotides: TGTGCCAGCAGCCAAGAACCGGGACAGTCTAATGAAAAACTGTTTTTT. Protein product: CASSQEPGQSNEKLFF.

This clonotype has just one count. This sequence may be a read error, since a much larger clone differs from it by one base. The rearrangement links TRBV12-3 or TRBV12-4 to TRBJ1-1, with D uncertain. V was trimmed by 2 bases and J by 1 base, leaving 5 bases between them. The CDR3 consists of 13 residues. The CDR3: CASSLYTNTEAFF. CDR3 coding DNA: TGTGCCAGCAGTTTATACACGAACACTGAAGCTTTCTTT.

This clonotype was picked up many times. The chain couples TRBV12-3 or TRBV12-4 to TRBJ1-4; TRBD1 matches at 10 bases. The length of the CDR3 is 16 residues. V gave up 6 bases and J gave up 7 bases; unmatched junction bases: 11. CDR3 residues: CASSSPIGTGVEKLFF. In DNA, the CDR3 is TGTGCCAGCAGCTCCCCAATCGGGACAGGGGTTGAAAAACTGTTTTTT.

This clonotype occurred a few times. This chain uses TRBV12-3 or TRBV12-4 with TRBJ2-7; D uncertain. V was pared by 5 bases and J by 4 bases, with 12 bases between. The CDR3 covers 13 residues. The CDR3 coding sequence is TGTGCCAGCAGTAGGCACGGGTTGTACGAGCAGTACTTC. It translates to CASSRHGLYEQYF.